This is a list of T cell receptor beta chains from one sample in a study of blood T cell repertoires in COVID-19. The repertoire was sequenced with immunoSEQ multiplex PCR; TCRdb's copy has only in-frame clones and lacks some. The table shows some 160,000 clones, with around 84% occurring only once. The sequencing sample was made of peripheral blood. These receptors were obtained from a woman of 80 years or more with COVID-19, enrolled during active disease. The CDR3 runs from the conserved cysteine through the conserved F or W. D genes are given only for firm matches. Some rows mark clone size as missing; the rest say once, few, many or name a class of expanded clone.

clone size: -; V gene: TRBV28; J gene: TRBJ2-7; D gene: -; CDR3 DNA: TGTGCCAGCAGTTTATTCAGCTACGAGCAGTACTTC; CDR3 protein: CASSLFSYEQYF
clone size: -; V gene: TRBV6-2/TRBV6-3; J gene: TRBJ2-3; D gene: -; CDR3 DNA: TGTGCCAGCAGTTACACAGCGGAGCCCAGCACAGATACGCAGTATTTT; CDR3 protein: CASSYTAEPSTDTQYF
clone size: -; V gene: TRBV3-1/TRBV3-2; J gene: TRBJ2-5; D gene: TRBD2; CDR3 DNA: TGTGCCAGCAGCCTTAGCGGGCAAGGGCGAGAGACCCAGTACTTC; CDR3 protein: CASSLSGQGRETQYF
clone size: few; V gene: TRBV12-3/TRBV12-4; J gene: TRBJ1-3; D gene: -; CDR3 DNA: TGTGCCAGCAGTTTAGCGGGCGGAAACACCATATATTTT; CDR3 protein: CASSLAGGNTIYF
clone size: -; V gene: TRBV18; J gene: TRBJ2-4; D gene: -; CDR3 DNA: TGTGCCAGCTCAGTACAGGGTGGCATGGTCAAAAACATTCAGTACTTC; CDR3 protein: CASSVQGGMVKNIQYF
clone size: -; V gene: TRBV6-2/TRBV6-3; J gene: TRBJ2-6; D gene: -; CDR3 DNA: TGTGCCAGCAGTTACTCGTCGGGTTCTGGGGCCAACGTCCTGACTTTC; CDR3 protein: CASSYSSGSGANVLTF
clone size: -; V gene: TRBV28; J gene: TRBJ1-3; D gene: TRBD1; CDR3 DNA: TGTGCCAGCAGTTTATATGGACAGGGCACTGGAAACACCATATATTTT; CDR3 protein: CASSLYGQGTGNTIYF
clone size: -; V gene: TRBV27; J gene: TRBJ2-7; D gene: -; CDR3 DNA: TGTGCCAGCTCCCCACTATCTTTTACCCGACAGGACACCTACGAGCAGTACTTC; CDR3 protein: CASSPLSFTRQDTYEQYF
clone size: -; V gene: TRBV7-6; J gene: TRBJ2-1; D gene: -; CDR3 DNA: TGTGCCAGCAGCTTAATTCCTAACCACCTTCGGGGCAATGAGCAGTTCTTC; CDR3 protein: CASSLIPNHLRGNEQFF
clone size: -; V gene: TRBV27; J gene: TRBJ2-6; D gene: -; CDR3 DNA: TGTGCCAGCAGTTTATCTACTGGGGCCAACGTCCTGACTTTC; CDR3 protein: CASSLSTGANVLTF
clone size: -; V gene: TRBV4-2; J gene: TRBJ2-7; D gene: -; CDR3 DNA: TGTGCCAGCAGCCAAGACCCCGGGGTGAGGCTGGCCTACGAGCAGTACTTC; CDR3 protein: CASSQDPGVRLAYEQYF
clone size: -; V gene: TRBV15; J gene: TRBJ1-1; D gene: -; CDR3 DNA: TGTGCCACCAGCTTATTAGACAGGTTGAACACTGAAGCTTTCTTT; CDR3 protein: CATSLLDRLNTEAFF
clone size: -; V gene: TRBV6-5; J gene: TRBJ1-5; D gene: TRBD1; CDR3 DNA: TGTGCCAGCAGTCCCAGACAGGGGCAAAATCAGCCCCAGCATTTT; CDR3 protein: CASSPRQGQNQPQHF
clone size: -; V gene: TRBV6-6; J gene: TRBJ1-5; D gene: TRBD1; CDR3 DNA: TGTGCCAGCAGTAACCCGACAGGGCTGCGGCAGCCCCAGCATTTT; CDR3 protein: CASSNPTGLRQPQHF
clone size: -; V gene: TRBV29-1; J gene: TRBJ2-3; D gene: -; CDR3 DNA: TGCAGCGCCCTCCCAGGTAGCACAGATACGCAGTATTTT; CDR3 protein: CSALPGSTDTQYF
clone size: -; V gene: TRBV5-6; J gene: TRBJ2-7; D gene: -; CDR3 DNA: TGTGCCAGCAGCCCTAAGACAGGGACTCTCTCCTACGAGCAGTACTTC; CDR3 protein: CASSPKTGTLSYEQYF
clone size: -; V gene: TRBV7-3; J gene: TRBJ1-2; D gene: -; CDR3 DNA: TGTGCCAGCAGCCAACAGGTATCGGAGGGCTACACCTTC; CDR3 protein: CASSQQVSEGYTF
clone size: -; V gene: TRBV5-1; J gene: TRBJ2-5; D gene: -; CDR3 DNA: TGCGCCAGCAGCTTGGAACCCTCGGGCGGGACAGAGACCCAGTACTTC; CDR3 protein: CASSLEPSGGTETQYF
clone size: -; V gene: TRBV7-8; J gene: TRBJ2-5; D gene: TRBD1; CDR3 DNA: TGTGCCAGCAGCCGAGGGGGACAGGTACAAGAGACCCAGTACTTC; CDR3 protein: CASSRGGQVQETQYF
clone size: -; V gene: TRBV28; J gene: TRBJ1-2; D gene: -; CDR3 DNA: TGTGCCAGCAGCCAGGGCCGCTATGGCTACACCTTC; CDR3 protein: CASSQGRYGYTF
clone size: once; V gene: TRBV5-1; J gene: TRBJ1-5; D gene: -; CDR3 DNA: TGCGCCAGCAGCTTGGGAGGGGGGGAACAGCCCCAGCATTTT; CDR3 protein: CASSLGGGEQPQHF
clone size: -; V gene: TRBV3-1/TRBV3-2; J gene: TRBJ2-1; D gene: TRBD2; CDR3 DNA: TGTGCCAGCAGCCAAATACCGGGACTAGCGATATACAATGAGCAGTTCTTC; CDR3 protein: CASSQIPGLAIYNEQFF
clone size: -; V gene: TRBV11-2; J gene: TRBJ2-3; D gene: -; CDR3 DNA: TGTGCCAGCAGCTTAGGAACTAGCCCAAGCACAGATACGCAGTATTTT; CDR3 protein: CASSLGTSPSTDTQYF
clone size: -; V gene: TRBV19; J gene: TRBJ1-1; D gene: TRBD1; CDR3 DNA: TGTGCCAGTAGTGTACAGGGGACTGAAGCTTTCTTT; CDR3 protein: CASSVQGTEAFF
clone size: once; V gene: TRBV7-3; J gene: TRBJ2-2; D gene: TRBD2; CDR3 DNA: TGTGCCAGCAGCCCCCGAGCGGGAGGGCCTCGGGAGCTGTTTTTT; CDR3 protein: CASSPRAGGPRELFF
clone size: -; V gene: TRBV5-1; J gene: TRBJ1-4; D gene: -; CDR3 DNA: TGCGCCAGCAGCTTGGGGCAGGTTTCCTCAAAACTGTTTTTT; CDR3 protein: CASSLGQVSSKLFF
clone size: once; V gene: TRBV28; J gene: TRBJ1-4; D gene: -; CDR3 DNA: TGTGCCAGCAGTTTGGGGGCACCCCTGGGCGAACTGTTTTTT; CDR3 protein: CASSLGAPLGELFF